A single sample gave rise to the 22 T cell receptor beta chains below, sequenced in a study of blood T cell repertoires in COVID-19. Here immunoSEQ multiplex PCR was the method, and the copy in TCRdb shows in-frame clones only, minus some. The repertoire holds under 300,000 clones, with around 90% as singletons. Sequencing was carried out using PBMCs or T cells enriched from blood (not recorded which). The receptors here all came from a woman in her forties who had recovered from COVID-19.

This chain connects TRBV29-1 to TRBJ2-2; 10 nucleotides match TRBD2. With V trimmed by 4 bases and J by 5 bases, 7 bases remained unmatched. Looked up from germline, CDR1 is SQVTM and CDR2 is ANQGSEA. The CDR3 runs to 15 residues. CDR3 nucleotide sequence: TGCAGCGTTGTTGCTAGCGGGAGAGGGACCGGGGAGCTGTTTTTT. It yields the protein CSVVASGRGTGELFF.

The rearrangement links TRBV20-1 to TRBJ1-2, with 10 nucleotides matching TRBD1. The CDR3 extends over 14 amino acids. Unmatched junction bases numbered 7, after V lost 3 bases and J lost 6 bases. CDR1 is DFQATT, CDR2 SNEGSKA, per germline (reference sequence). DNA of the CDR3: TGCAGTGCTAGTCGGGACAGGGGATTTGATGGCTACACCTTC. This codes for CSASRDRGFDGYTF.

Comment on this clone: The junction and the germline gene differ at one end; a read error may be behind it. J is TRBJ1-1 and V is TRBV30, with 9 positions matching TRBD1. CDR3 length equals 14 residues. Germline CDR1 GTSNPN, CDR2 SVGIG (reference sequence). CDR3 bases: TGTGCCTGGAGAGAAGCCGGGACAGGGCATTTGGTGATCTTT. It encodes CAWREAGTGHLVIF.

The chain employs TRBV6-5 and TRBJ1-2, with 8 bases identical to TRBD1. The CDR3 is made up of 15 amino acids. V lost 4 bases and J lost 5; bases outside the gene matches: 9. Germline lookup yields CDR1 MNHEY and CDR2 SVGAGI. This chain's CDR3 is CASSSEGTGLYGYTF. In DNA, the CDR3 is TGTGCCAGCAGTTCAGAGGGGACAGGACTATATGGCTACACCTTC.

The chain is built from TRBV5-6 and TRBJ1-4; the D is unclear. The CDR3 contains 12 residues. V lost 0 bases, J lost 7 bases, and 4 bases lay in between. Germline V lookup: CDR1 SGHDT, CDR2 YYEEEE. In nucleotides, the CDR3 is TGTGCCAGCAGCTTGGCCGGTGAAAAACTGTTTTTT. It translates to CASSLAGEKLFF.

In its sample, this clone was seen a few times. The chain joins TRBV14 to TRBJ2-7, with a possible D match to TRBD2 (6 bases). The CDR3 runs 15 residues. Germline V gene data show CDR1 as SGHDN and CDR2 as FVKESK. Deletions cut 4 bases from V and 4 bases from J, with 17 bases between. DNA of the CDR3: TGTGCCAGCAGCCCCTGGGGGGACTCGAGGTACGAGCAGTACTTC. Amino acid sequence: CASSPWGDSRYEQYF.

Of note for this clone: A read error may produce the germline difference seen at one junction end. The chain uses TRBV6-5 and TRBJ2-3; 7 nucleotides line up with TRBD2. Germline V gene data show CDR1 as MNHEY and CDR2 as SVGAGI. The CDR3 covers 14 residues. This CDR3 is CASSRGGGTDTQYF. The CDR3 region has the DNA TGTGCCAGCAGCCGCGGGGGAGGCACGGATACGCAGTATTTT.

This rearrangement joins TRBV7-2 to TRBJ2-7; 8 bases match TRBD2. CDR1 is SGHTA, CDR2 FQGNSA, per germline. The CDR3 contains 15 residues. V lost 5 bases to trimming and J lost 3 bases; unmatched junction nucleotides: 9. DNA of the CDR3: TGTGCCAGCAGCGAAGCAAGCGGGAGAGTCTACGAGCAGTACTTC. Its translation is CASSEASGRVYEQYF.

The V gene is TRBV11-2, the J gene TRBJ2-7, with 10 positions matching TRBD2. The CDR3 loop spans 16 amino acids. V lost 3 bases and J lost 2; bases outside the gene matches: 7. The germline V gene has CDR1 SGHAT and CDR2 FQNNGV. The CDR3 region has the DNA TGTGCCAGCAGCTTCCCTAGCGGGAGCAATACCTACGAGCAGTACTTC. This gives the protein CASSFPSGSNTYEQYF.

The chain uses TRBV9 and TRBJ2-7, with D possibly being TRBD2 (5 bases). The ends were cut back, 0 bases at V and 6 bases at J, with 13 bases in the middle. Germline CDR1 and CDR2: SGDLS and YYNGEE. The CDR3 loop spans 14 amino acids. The CDR3 region is CASSVGASPSEQYF. Here the CDR3 DNA reads TGTGCCAGCAGCGTAGGAGCTAGCCCCAGCGAGCAGTACTTC.

The chain recombines TRBV5-5 with TRBJ1-2; 7 nucleotides agree with TRBD1. CDR1 and CDR2 (germline): SGHKS, YYEKEE (reference sequence). V was pared by 0 bases and J by 6 bases, with 2 bases of the junction left unmatched. CDR3 length: 13 residues. CDR3 nucleotides: TGTGCCAGCAGCTTGGAACAGGGGCATGGCTACACCTTC. It codes for CASSLEQGHGYTF.

This clone was counted between two and nine times. V is TRBV6-6 and J is TRBJ2-3; 13 positions agree with TRBD2. Trimming cost V 5 bases and J 6 bases; bases outside gene matches: 11. From germline, CDR1 is MNHNY and CDR2 SVGAGI (reference sequence). This CDR3 comprises 17 residues. The DNA for the CDR3 is TGTGCCAGCAGTCCCCGGACTAGCGGGGGCCGGGGGGATACGCAGTATTTT. It codes for CASSPRTSGGRGDTQYF.

The chain uses TRBV30 and TRBJ1-5, with D perhaps TRBD1 (6 bases). The CDR3 spans 15 residues. V shed 1 base and J shed 7 bases, with 17 bases lying between them. CDR1 is GTSNPN, CDR2 SVGIG, per germline (reference sequence). CDR3 amino acids: CAWSAQTGGWQPQHF. The CDR3 bases are TGTGCCTGGAGTGCCCAGACGGGGGGCTGGCAGCCCCAGCATTTT.

The rearrangement joins TRBV6-5 to TRBJ1-2, with 8 bases that match TRBD1. The J segment lost 6 bases and the V segment lost 4 bases, leaving 4 bases of the junction unmatched. The CDR3 spans 13 residues. Germline values: CDR1 MNHEY, CDR2 SVGAGI. Written as DNA, the CDR3 is TGTGCCAGCAGTTTCCCGGACAGGGATGGCTACACCTTC. This sequence encodes CASSFPDRDGYTF.

The chain joins TRBV9 to TRBJ1-4, with no clear D. Germline values: CDR1 SGDLS, CDR2 YYNGEE. The CDR3 is made up of 15 amino acids. V was cut by 0 bases and J by 3 bases, with 9 bases left in between. The CDR3: CASSVGSGANEKLFF. CDR3 in DNA: TGTGCCAGCAGCGTAGGGTCTGGAGCTAATGAAAAACTGTTTTTT. Full variable domain (rest looked up from reference TRBV9 and TRBJ1-4): DSGVTQTPKHLITATGQRVTLRCSPRSGDLSVYWYQQSLDQGLQFLIQYYNGEERAKGNILERFSAQQFPDLHSELNLSSLELGDSALYFCASSVGSGANEKLFFGSGTQLSVL.

The chain recombines TRBV10-3 with TRBJ2-3, with TRBD2 matching 10 bases. Germline V lookup: CDR1 ENHRY, CDR2 SYGVKD. The CDR3 has 17 residues. J was trimmed by 6 bases and V by 2 bases; bases with no gene match: 11. The CDR3 sequence is CAISEGLAGAPGDTQYF. CDR3 coding DNA: TGTGCCATCAGTGAGGGGCTAGCGGGAGCCCCAGGGGATACGCAGTATTTT.

The chain links TRBV5-1 to TRBJ1-5; 9 nucleotides align to TRBD1. J was trimmed by 3 bases and V by 4 bases; bases with no gene match: 5. The length of the CDR3 is 15 residues. The germline gives CDR1 SGHRS, CDR2 YFSETQ. CDR3 in amino acids: CASSPGQGPNQPQHF. In nucleotides, the CDR3 is TGCGCCAGCAGCCCGGGACAGGGCCCCAATCAGCCCCAGCATTTT.

This chain links TRBV19 with TRBJ1-1; 8 bases map to TRBD1. The germline V gene encodes CDR1 LNHDA and CDR2 SQIVND (reference sequence). The CDR3 runs to 15 residues. The V segment lost 2 bases and the J segment 2 bases; nucleotides outside the gene matches: 4. The CDR3 coding sequence is TGTGCCAGTAGTATATACAGGGGGGTAAACACTGAAGCTTTCTTT. Translating it yields CASSIYRGVNTEAFF.

In the case of this clone: Other DNA sequences within the sample encode an identical CDR3. This chain connects TRBV2 to TRBJ1-6; D is undetermined. There are 13 residues in the CDR3. V was clipped by 3 bases and J by 6 bases, with 6 bases between them. Germline CDR1 and CDR2: SNHLY and FYNNEI. CDR3 protein: CASSERGNSPLHF. The CDR3 DNA sequence: TGTGCCAGCAGTGAGCGGGGTAATTCACCCCTCCACTTT.

V gene TRBV28 combines with J gene TRBJ1-5; a weak D match, TRBD1 (5 bases). V lost 2 bases, J lost 6 bases, and 14 bases lay in between. The V gene's germline CDR1 is MDHEN and CDR2 SYDVKM. This CDR3 is 15 amino acids long. CDR3 sequence (DNA): TGTGCCAGCAGTTTAACGGGCAGGGTGGGTCAGCCCCAGCATTTT. Its protein is CASSLTGRVGQPQHF.

This chain uses TRBV6-5 with TRBJ1-2; the match to TRBD1 covers 7 bases. This CDR3 is 15 amino acids long. J gave up 5 bases and V 7 bases, and 13 bases lay outside the gene matches. The germline gives CDR1 MNHEY, CDR2 SVGAGI. The CDR3 sequence is CASKSDRVASYGYTF. CDR3 sequence (DNA): TGTGCCAGCAAGAGCGACAGGGTAGCTAGTTATGGCTACACCTTC.

The chain uses TRBV7-3 and TRBJ2-1, with D possibly TRBD2 on 6 matching bases. Trimming cost V 5 bases and J 10 bases, with 12 bases left between them. There are 12 residues in the CDR3. Germline V gene sequence: CDR1 SGHTA, CDR2 FQGTGA. The CDR3 nucleotides are TGTGCCAGCAGCCCAGCGGGTGGGGAGCAGTTCTTC. Translated, it gives CASSPAGGEQFF.